A single sample is the source of the 13 T cell receptor beta chains below, sequenced in a study of blood T cell repertoires in COVID-19. Clones were sequenced by immunoSEQ multiplex PCR, and TCRdb holds only the in-frame ones, with some missing. This table holds around 100,000 clones, around nine tenths found once. The sequenced material came from peripheral blood. These receptors were collected from a woman of 80 years or more with acute or convalescent COVID-19.

The chain uses TRBV3-1 (or the pseudogene TRBV3-2) and TRBJ1-2; D perhaps matches TRBD1 (6 bases). The CDR3 is 13 amino acids. CDR1 and CDR2 (germline): LGHDT, YNNKEL (reference sequence). V was pared by 6 bases and J by 4 bases, with 12 bases between. CDR3 loop: CASSLTGSYGYTF. In DNA form, the CDR3 reads TGTGCCAGCAGTCTCACAGGGTCCTATGGCTACACCTTC.

The chain is built from TRBV27 and TRBJ2-7; 7 nucleotides align to TRBD1. There are 16 residues in the CDR3. The germline gives CDR1 MNHEY, CDR2 SMNVEV (reference sequence). With V trimmed by 5 bases and J by 2 bases, 12 bases remained unmatched. CDR3 in amino acids: CASSLKGGQTPYEQYF. The DNA for the CDR3 is TGTGCCAGCAGTCTCAAAGGGGGACAGACTCCCTACGAGCAGTACTTC.

Only one count was recorded for this clone. The V gene is TRBV25-1, the J gene TRBJ2-2, with D perhaps matching TRBD1 (5 bases). From germline, CDR1 is MGHDK and CDR2 SYGVNS. V was clipped by 1 base and J by 0 bases, with 9 bases between them. The CDR3 totals 16 residues. CDR3 coding DNA: TGTGCCAGCAGTGAATCAATGGGGCCGAACACCGGGGAGCTGTTTTTT. Amino acids: CASSESMGPNTGELFF.

The J gene is TRBJ2-2, the V gene TRBV7-9; TRBD2 matches 9 bases. Germline lookup yields CDR1 SEHNR and CDR2 FQNEAQ (reference sequence). V trimming: 9 bases; J trimming: 2 bases; junction bases outside the gene matches: 10. The CDR3 consists of 16 residues. The CDR3 protein is CASPSGLASNTGELFF. Written as DNA, the CDR3 is TGTGCCAGTCCATCCGGACTAGCGTCTAACACCGGGGAGCTGTTTTTT.

The genes are TRBV24-1 and TRBJ2-1; 15 bases fit TRBD2. This CDR3 region has 16 residues. Germline values: CDR1 KGHDR, CDR2 SFDVKD. The junction had 3 bases not matched to a gene; V was cut back by 4 bases and J by 6 bases. The CDR3 DNA reads as TGTGCCACCAGTGACCGGACTAGCGGGAGGGGCAATGAGCAGTTCTTC. Protein product: CATSDRTSGRGNEQFF.

V usage is TRBV5-6 and J usage is TRBJ2-4; weak D call: TRBD1 (6 bases). Germline CDR1 SGHDT, CDR2 YYEEEE. CDR3 size: 14 residues. Trimming took off 2 bases at V and 1 base at J, with 7 bases between the two ends. CDR3 bases: TGTGCCAGCAGCTTAACAGGGGCCAAAAACATTCAGTACTTC. It translates to CASSLTGAKNIQYF.

This clone came up once. The V call is TRBV12-3 or TRBV12-4, the J call TRBJ1-5; a weak D match, TRBD1 (5 bases). The CDR3 consists of 12 residues. V was pared by 5 bases and J by 7 bases, with 9 bases between. The CDR3 nucleotides are TGTGCCAGCAGTGTGGGGGGGCAGCCCCAGCATTTT. As protein: CASSVGGQPQHF.

This clone was seen a handful of times. The chain recombines TRBV6-6 with TRBJ2-1; possible D gene TRBD2, 5 bases. The CDR3 sequence is 13 residues long. The germline V gene encodes CDR1 MNHNY and CDR2 SVGAGI (reference sequence). The ends were cut back, 2 bases at V and 16 bases at J, with 18 bases in the middle. The CDR3 DNA sequence: TGTGCCAGCAGTTACAACGTCGCAGGAGGTGGATTCTTC. This translates into CASSYNVAGGGFF.

The chain is built from TRBV7-2 and TRBJ1-5; no definite D call. The V gene's germline CDR1 is SGHTA and CDR2 FQGNSA. V lost 1 base and J lost 10, with 8 bases in between. This CDR3 has 12 residues. CDR3 in amino acids: CASSLGQPPQHF. The CDR3 DNA is TGTGCCAGCAGCTTAGGACAACCTCCCCAGCATTTT.

This sequence joins TRBV9 and TRBJ2-2; 9 bases fit TRBD2. This CDR3 is built from 16 residues. Trimming cost V 1 base and J 3 bases; bases outside gene matches: 4. CDR1 is SGDLS, CDR2 YYNGEE, per germline. CDR3 amino acids: CASSVTSGHHTGELFF. The CDR3 DNA follows: TGTGCCAGCAGCGTAACTAGCGGGCACCACACCGGGGAGCTGTTTTTT.

The chain is built from TRBV7-9 and TRBJ1-1; perhaps TRBD1 as D (5 bases). The CDR3 contains 14 residues. The V gene lost 5 bases and the J gene lost 6 bases, with 16 bases spanning the gap. CDR1 and CDR2 from the germline V gene are SEHNR and FQNEAQ (reference sequence). In DNA, the CDR3 is TGTGCCAGCAGCCCGGGACCCCGGAGGGCTGAAGCTTTCTTT. Protein sequence: CASSPGPRRAEAFF.

The V call is TRBV5-1, the J call TRBJ2-1; 9 bases fit TRBD1. V dropped 7 bases and J dropped 7; count of bases not matched to a gene: 9. Germline values: CDR1 SGHRS, CDR2 YFSETQ. The CDR3 totals 14 residues. The CDR3 protein is CASGGDRALNEQFF. The CDR3, as DNA: TGCGCCAGCGGGGGGGACAGGGCTTTGAATGAGCAGTTCTTC.

This clone showed up just once. The chain has TRBV4-2 and TRBJ1-1; D unresolved. The CDR3 consists of 16 residues. The ends were cut back, 0 bases at V and 1 base at J, with 12 bases in the middle. Germline V gene sequence: CDR1 LGHNA, CDR2 YNFKEQ. CDR3 residues: CASSQEAISSNTEAFF. CDR3 bases: TGTGCCAGCAGCCAAGAAGCCATCTCCTCGAACACTGAAGCTTTCTTT.